This T cell receptor (beta chain) was identified in a study of T cell repertoires in cytomegalovirus infection. The V gene's germline CDR1 is MNHEY and CDR2 SVGEGT. The CDR3 runs 14 residues. V shed 6 bases and J 3 bases; nucleotides not matched to a gene: 5. This clonotype was seen ten or more times. What it binds is not known. Each CDR3 protein gets one entry after TCRdb re-called the reads with MiXCR. This repertoire shows approximately 990,000 distinct CDR3 sequences, 30% to 40% found once; its top ten account for around 15%. This material consisted of cultured CD8+ T cells from PBMCs, taken from culture after CMV antigen stimulation. The chain recombines TRBV6-2 or TRBV6-3 with TRBJ1-5; TRBD1 agrees at 7 bases. This clonotype was sampled from a human donor in good health (CMV status not recorded). Some clones in this sample may be carry-over from other donors' samples. CDR3 nucleotides: TGTGCCAGCAGCTTCGGACAGGCCAATCAGCCCCAGCATTTT. Amino acid sequence: CASSFGQANQPQHF.